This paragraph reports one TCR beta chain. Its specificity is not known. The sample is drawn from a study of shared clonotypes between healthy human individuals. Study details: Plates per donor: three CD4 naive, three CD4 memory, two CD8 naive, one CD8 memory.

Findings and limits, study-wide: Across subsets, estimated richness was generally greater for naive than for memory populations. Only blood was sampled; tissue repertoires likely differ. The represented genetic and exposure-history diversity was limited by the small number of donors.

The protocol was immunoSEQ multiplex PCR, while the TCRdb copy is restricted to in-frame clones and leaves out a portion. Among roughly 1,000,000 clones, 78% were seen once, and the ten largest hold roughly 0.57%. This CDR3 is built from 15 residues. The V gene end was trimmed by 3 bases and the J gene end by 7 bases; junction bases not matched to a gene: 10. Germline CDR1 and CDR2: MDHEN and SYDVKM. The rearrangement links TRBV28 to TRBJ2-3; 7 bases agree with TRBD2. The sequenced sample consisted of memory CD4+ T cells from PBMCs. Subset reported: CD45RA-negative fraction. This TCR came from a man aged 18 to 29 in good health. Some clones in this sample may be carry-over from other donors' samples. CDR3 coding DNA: TGTGCCAGCAGTTTTAAGCGGGATTGGAGAAATACGCAGTATTTT. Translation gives CASSFKRDWRNTQYF. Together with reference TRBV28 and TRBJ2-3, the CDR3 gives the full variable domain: DVKVTQSSRYLVKRTGEKVFLECVQDMDHENMFWYRQDPGLGLRLIYFSYDVKMKEKGDIPEGYSVSREKKERFSLILESASTNQTSMYLCASSFKRDWRNTQYFGPGTRLTVL.